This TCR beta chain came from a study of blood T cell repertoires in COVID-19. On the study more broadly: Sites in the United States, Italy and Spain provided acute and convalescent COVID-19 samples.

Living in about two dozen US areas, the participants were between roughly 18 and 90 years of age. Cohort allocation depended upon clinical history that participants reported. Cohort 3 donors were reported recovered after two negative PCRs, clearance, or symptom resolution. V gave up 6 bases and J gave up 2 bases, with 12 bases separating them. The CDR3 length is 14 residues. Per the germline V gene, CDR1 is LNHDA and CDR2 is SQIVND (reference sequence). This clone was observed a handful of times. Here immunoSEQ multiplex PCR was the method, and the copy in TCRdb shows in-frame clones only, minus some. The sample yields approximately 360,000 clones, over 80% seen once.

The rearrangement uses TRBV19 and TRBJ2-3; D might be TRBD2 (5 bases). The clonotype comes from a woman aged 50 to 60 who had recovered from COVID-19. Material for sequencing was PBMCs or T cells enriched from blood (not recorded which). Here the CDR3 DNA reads TGTGCCAGTAGGGTTGAGCGGAACACAGATACGCAGTATTTT. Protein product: CASRVERNTDTQYF.